This T cell receptor (beta chain) was observed in a study of human T cells and chemical hapten exposure. V lost 4 bases, J lost 4 bases, and 16 bases lay in between. The CDR3 is 15 residues long. Germline CDR1 and CDR2: SQVTM and ANQGSEA. Time point in this sample: patch test 2, 6 weeks after DPC sensitization. Noted treatment: therapeutic diphenylcyclopropenone sensitization with weekly scalp DPC. Authors' methods: Sample TCR totals centred on a median of about 100,000, ranging 23,224 to 690,600. TCRdb ran MiXCR on the RACE reads and lists one entry per CDR3 protein. V and J calls and clone size were set by TCRdb, not the authors. The sample has about 55,000 distinct CDR3 sequences, more than 9% seen once. In its sample, this clonotype was seen a few times.

The chain combines TRBV29-1 with TRBJ1-4; possible D gene TRBD1, 5 bases. Sequencing used whole blood, obtained in connection with sensitization to the hapten diphenylcyclopropenone (DPC). The receptor's source is a woman in her fifties or sixties with alopecia areata. Some clones in this sample may be carry-over from other donors' samples. The CDR3 nucleotides are TGCAGCGTTGGGGGGACCAGGGATGGTAATGAAAAACTGTTTTTT. Residues: CSVGGTRDGNEKLFF.